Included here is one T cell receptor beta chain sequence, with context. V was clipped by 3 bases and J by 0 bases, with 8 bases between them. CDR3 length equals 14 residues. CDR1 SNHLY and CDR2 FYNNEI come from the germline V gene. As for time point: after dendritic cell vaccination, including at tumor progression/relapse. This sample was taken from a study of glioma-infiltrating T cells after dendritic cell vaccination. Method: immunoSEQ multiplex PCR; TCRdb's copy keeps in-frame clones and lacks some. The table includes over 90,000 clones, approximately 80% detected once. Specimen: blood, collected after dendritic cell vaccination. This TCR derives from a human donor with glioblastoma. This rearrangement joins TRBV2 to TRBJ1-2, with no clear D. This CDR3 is CASSDRRSNYGYTF. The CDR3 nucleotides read TGTGCCAGCAGTGACAGAAGATCTAACTATGGCTACACCTTC.